This T cell receptor beta chain originates from a study of blood T cell dynamics during melanoma immunotherapy. Study as a whole: Patients with metastatic melanoma got pembrolizumab or nivolumab-ipilimumab as first-line care.

Study findings and constraints: Unlike progressors, later disease-control patients had W3 repertoires gaining clonality or diversity. Clones driving repertoire changes may be melanoma-specific or general immune activation.

Time point specified: week 3, after first cycle of checkpoint inhibitor. Patients with prior systemic cancer treatment, concomitant immunosuppressants, or other active malignancies were excluded. Produced via immunoSEQ multiplex PCR; TCRdb's table is partial and in-frame only. The sample records around 15,000 clones, 80% to 95% being singletons. CDR3 length: 14 residues. V lost 6 bases to trimming and J lost 4 bases; unmatched junction nucleotides: 7. CDR1 is MNHEY, CDR2 SMNVEV, per germline (reference sequence). With respect to this clone: The antigen remains undetermined.

The receptor was derived from a human donor with melanoma. The chain couples TRBV27 to TRBJ1-1, with 8 bases matching TRBD1. Sequencing used blood, obtained from a patient treated with checkpoint blockade. The CDR3 nucleotides are TGTGCCAGCAGAGAACAGGGGGTGAGCACTGAAGCTTTCTTT. Translated: CASREQGVSTEAFF.